This T cell receptor (beta chain) comes out of a study of shared clonotypes between healthy human individuals. In the original processing: ImmunoSEQ supplied junction-only sequences lacking quality scores, so filtering was different. Sequencing was performed with immunoSEQ multiplex PCR; in TCRdb, only in-frame clones are kept and a portion is missing. V and J calls and clone size are given by that table; D and trimming were obtained from the DNA. The data hold over a million clones, with 95% to 99% observed a single time. The receptor's source is a man aged 25 to 40 in good health. The sample comprised naive CD4+ T cells sorted from blood. Subset in this sample: CD45RA+ positively selected.

The CDR3 loop reads CASTPTGQETQYF. The DNA of the CDR3 is TGCGCCAGCACCCCTACAGGGCAAGAGACCCAGTACTTC. The chain links TRBV5-1 to TRBJ2-5; maybe TRBD1 (6 bases). Germline loops: CDR1 SGHRS, CDR2 YFSETQ. This CDR3 is built from 13 residues. With 6 bases removed from V and 2 bases from J, the gap between germline ends came to 11 bases. Looking up the rest from reference TRBV5-1 and TRBJ2-5 gives the full variable domain: KAGVTQTPRYLIKTRGQQVTLSCSPISGHRSVSWYQQTPGQGLQFLFEYFSETQRNKGNFPGRFSGRQFSNSRSEMNVSTLELGDSALYLCASTPTGQETQYFGPGTRLLVL.